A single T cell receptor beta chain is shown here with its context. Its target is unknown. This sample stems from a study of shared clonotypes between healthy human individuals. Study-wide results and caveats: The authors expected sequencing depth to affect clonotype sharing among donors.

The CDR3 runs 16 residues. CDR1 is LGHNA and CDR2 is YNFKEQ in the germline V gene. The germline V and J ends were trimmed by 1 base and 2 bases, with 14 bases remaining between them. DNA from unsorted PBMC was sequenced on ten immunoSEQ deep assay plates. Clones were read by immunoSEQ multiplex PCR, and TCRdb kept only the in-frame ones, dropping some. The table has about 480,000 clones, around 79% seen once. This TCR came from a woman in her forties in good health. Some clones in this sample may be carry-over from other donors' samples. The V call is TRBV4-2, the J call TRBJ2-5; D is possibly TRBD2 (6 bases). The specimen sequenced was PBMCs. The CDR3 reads CASSQGVVAEQETQYF. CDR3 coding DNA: TGTGCCAGCAGCCAAGGTGTGGTAGCGGAGCAAGAGACCCAGTACTTC.